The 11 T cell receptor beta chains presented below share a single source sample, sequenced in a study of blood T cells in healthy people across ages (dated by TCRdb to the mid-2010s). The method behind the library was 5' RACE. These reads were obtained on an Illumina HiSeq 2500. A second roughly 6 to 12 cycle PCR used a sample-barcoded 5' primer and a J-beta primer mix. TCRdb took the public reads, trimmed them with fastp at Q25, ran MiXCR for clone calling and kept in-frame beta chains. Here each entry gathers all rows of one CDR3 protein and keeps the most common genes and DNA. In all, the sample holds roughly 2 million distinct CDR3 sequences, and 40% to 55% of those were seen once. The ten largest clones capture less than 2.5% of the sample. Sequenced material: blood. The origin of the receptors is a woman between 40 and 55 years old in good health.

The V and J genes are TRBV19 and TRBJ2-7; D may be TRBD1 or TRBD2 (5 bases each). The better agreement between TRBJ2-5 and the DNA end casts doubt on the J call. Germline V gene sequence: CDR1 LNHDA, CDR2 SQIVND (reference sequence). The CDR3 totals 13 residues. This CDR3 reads CASSNGGSETQYF. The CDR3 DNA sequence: TGTGCCAGTAGTAATGGGGGATCAGAGACCCAGTACTTC.

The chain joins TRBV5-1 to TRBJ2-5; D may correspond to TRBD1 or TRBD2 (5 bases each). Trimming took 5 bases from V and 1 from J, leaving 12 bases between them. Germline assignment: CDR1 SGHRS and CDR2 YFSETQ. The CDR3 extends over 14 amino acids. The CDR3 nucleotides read TGCGCCAGCAGATCGGGACGGCTCCAAGAGACCCAGTACTTC. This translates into CASRSGRLQETQYF.

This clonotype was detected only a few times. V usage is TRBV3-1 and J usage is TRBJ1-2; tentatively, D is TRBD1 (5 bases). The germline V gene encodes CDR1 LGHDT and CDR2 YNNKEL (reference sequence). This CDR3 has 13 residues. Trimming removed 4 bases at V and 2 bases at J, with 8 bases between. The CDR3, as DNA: TGTGCCAGCAGCCCTTGGGGGAACTATGGCTACACCTTC. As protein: CASSPWGNYGYTF.

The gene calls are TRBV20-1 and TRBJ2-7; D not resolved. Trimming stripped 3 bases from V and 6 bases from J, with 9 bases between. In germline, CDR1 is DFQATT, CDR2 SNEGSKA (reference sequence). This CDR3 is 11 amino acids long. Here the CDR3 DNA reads TGCAGTGCTAGCTCATCCGGCGAGCAGTACTTC. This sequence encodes CSASSSGEQYF.

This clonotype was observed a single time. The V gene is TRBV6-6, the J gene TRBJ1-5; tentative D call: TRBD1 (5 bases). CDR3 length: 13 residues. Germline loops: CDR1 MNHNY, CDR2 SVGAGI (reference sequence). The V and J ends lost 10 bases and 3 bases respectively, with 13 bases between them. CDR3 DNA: TGTGCCATCGCTCAGGGAGTCAATCAGCCCCAGCATTTT. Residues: CAIAQGVNQPQHF.

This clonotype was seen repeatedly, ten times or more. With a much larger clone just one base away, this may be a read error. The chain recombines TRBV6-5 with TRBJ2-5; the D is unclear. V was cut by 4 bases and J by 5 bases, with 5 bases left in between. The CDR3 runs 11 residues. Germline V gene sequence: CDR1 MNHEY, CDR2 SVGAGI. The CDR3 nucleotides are TGTGCCAGCAGTTGGGCGGAGACCCAGTACTTC. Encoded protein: CASSWAETQYF.

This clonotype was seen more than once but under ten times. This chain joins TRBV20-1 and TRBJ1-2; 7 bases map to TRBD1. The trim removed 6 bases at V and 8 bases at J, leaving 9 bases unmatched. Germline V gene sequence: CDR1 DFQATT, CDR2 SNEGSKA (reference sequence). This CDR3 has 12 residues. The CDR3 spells CSATRGLGGYTF. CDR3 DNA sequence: TGCAGTGCCACTAGGGGGCTAGGAGGCTACACCTTC.

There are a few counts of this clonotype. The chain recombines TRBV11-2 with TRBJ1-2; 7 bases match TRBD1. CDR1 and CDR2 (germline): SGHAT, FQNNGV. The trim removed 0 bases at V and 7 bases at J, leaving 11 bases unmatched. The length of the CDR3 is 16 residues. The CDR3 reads CASSLDPRDRDSGYTF. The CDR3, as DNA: TGTGCCAGCAGCTTAGATCCTCGTGACAGGGACTCTGGCTACACCTTC. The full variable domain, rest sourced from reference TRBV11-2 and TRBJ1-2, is EAGVAQSPRYKIIEKRQSVAFWCNPISGHATLYWYQQILGQGPKLLIQFQNNGVVDDSQLPKDRFSAERLKGVDSTLKIQPAKLEDSAVYLCASSLDPRDRDSGYTFGSGTRLTVV.

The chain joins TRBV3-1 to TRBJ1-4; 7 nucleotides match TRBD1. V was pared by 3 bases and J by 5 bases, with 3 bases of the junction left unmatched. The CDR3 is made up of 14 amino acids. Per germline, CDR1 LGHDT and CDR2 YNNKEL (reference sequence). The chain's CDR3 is CASSQGQKNEKLFF. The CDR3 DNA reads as TGTGCCAGCAGCCAGGGACAGAAAAATGAAAAACTGTTTTTT.

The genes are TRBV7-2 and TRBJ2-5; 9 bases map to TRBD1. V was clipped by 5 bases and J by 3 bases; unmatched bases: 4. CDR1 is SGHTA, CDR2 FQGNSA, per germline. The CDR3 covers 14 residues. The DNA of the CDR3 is TGTGCCAGCAGCCAACAGGGGGCGAAAGAGACCCAGTACTTC. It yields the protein CASSQQGAKETQYF.

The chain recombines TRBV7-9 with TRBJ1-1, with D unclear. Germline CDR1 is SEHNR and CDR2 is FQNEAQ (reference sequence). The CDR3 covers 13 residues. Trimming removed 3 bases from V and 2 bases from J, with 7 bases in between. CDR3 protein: CASSFDINTEAFF. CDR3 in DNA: TGTGCCAGCAGCTTCGACATAAACACTGAAGCTTTCTTT.